The clone carrying this T cell receptor (beta chain) was seen a handful of times. What it binds is unknown. This sample was included in a study of cytomegalovirus exposure and HLA in healthy donors. General observations from the study: For most subjects, TCR beta sequences were reported to predict HLA-A and HLA-B alleles with accuracy. According to reports, the classifier identified cytomegalovirus status with high specificity and sensitivity. According to a later analysis, donors in an Asian-associated ancestry cluster reportedly had fewer N-insertions than the approximately 720-donor mean.

CDR3 length: 14 amino acids. Germline assignment: CDR1 SGHRS and CDR2 YFSETQ. Germline trimming cut 4 bases from V and 4 bases from J; bases unmatched to any gene: 7. This PCR relied on a set of 60 Vbeta primers and 13 Jbeta primers. Authors' data handling: The count from a later analysis was 79 million or so unique TCR beta chains, some 9.9 million of them shared. Assay used: immunoSEQ multiplex PCR; TCRdb lists only in-frame clones, some missing. Clone size and the V and J calls come from that table; the DNA yielded D and trimming. The sample has over 95,000 clones; over 60% are singletons. Material for sequencing was PBMCs. This clonotype was obtained from a female donor in good health and CMV-seronegative. V and J are TRBV5-1 and TRBJ1-2; 7 positions agree with TRBD1. For the CDR3, the DNA is TGCGCCAGCAGCCCCTTGACAGGGTTCTATGGCTACACCTTC. Translated, it gives CASSPLTGFYGYTF.